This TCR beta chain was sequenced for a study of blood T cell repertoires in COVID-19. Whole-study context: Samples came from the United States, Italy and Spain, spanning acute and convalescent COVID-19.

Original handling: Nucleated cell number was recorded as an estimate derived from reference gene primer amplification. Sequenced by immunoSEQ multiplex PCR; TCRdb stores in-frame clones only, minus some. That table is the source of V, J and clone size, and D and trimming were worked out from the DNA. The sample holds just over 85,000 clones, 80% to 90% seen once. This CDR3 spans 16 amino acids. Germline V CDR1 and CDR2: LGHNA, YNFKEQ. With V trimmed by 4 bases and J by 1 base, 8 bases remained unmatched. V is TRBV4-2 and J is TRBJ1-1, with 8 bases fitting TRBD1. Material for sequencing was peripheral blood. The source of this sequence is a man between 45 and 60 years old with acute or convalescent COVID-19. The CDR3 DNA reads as TGTGCCAGCAGCCTCGGACAGGGCGATAGGAACACTGAAGCTTTCTTT. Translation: CASSLGQGDRNTEAFF.